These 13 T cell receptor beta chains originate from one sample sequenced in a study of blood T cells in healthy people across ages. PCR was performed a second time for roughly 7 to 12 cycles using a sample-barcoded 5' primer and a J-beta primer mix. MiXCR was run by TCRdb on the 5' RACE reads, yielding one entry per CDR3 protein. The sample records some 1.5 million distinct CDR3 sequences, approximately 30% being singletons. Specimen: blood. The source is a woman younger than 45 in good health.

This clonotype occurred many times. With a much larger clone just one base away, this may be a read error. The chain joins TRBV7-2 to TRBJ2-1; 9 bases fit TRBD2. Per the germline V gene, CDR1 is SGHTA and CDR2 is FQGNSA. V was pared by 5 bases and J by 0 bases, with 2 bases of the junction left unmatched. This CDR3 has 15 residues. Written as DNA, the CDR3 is TGTGCCAGCAGCCCTAGCGGGAACTCCTACAATGAGCAGTTCTTC. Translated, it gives CASSPSGNSYNEQFF.

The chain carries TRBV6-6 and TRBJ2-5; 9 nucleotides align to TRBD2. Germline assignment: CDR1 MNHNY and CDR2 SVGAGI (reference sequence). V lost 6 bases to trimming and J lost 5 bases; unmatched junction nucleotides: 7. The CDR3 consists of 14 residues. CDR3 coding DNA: TGTGCCAGCAGGGGAGGCGGGAGGGGTGAGACCCAGTACTTC. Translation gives CASRGGGRGETQYF.

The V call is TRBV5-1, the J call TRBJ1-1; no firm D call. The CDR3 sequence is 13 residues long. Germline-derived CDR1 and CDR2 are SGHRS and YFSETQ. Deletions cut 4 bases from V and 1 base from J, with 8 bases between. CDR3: CASSTPGNTEAFF. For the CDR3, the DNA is TGCGCCAGCAGCACACCGGGGAACACTGAAGCTTTCTTT.

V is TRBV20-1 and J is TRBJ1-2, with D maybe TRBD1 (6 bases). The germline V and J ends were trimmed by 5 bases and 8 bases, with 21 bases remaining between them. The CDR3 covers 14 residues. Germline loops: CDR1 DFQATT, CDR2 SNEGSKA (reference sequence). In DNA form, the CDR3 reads TGCAGTGCTCAAAGTATCGACAGGCTTGAGGGCTACACCTTC. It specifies CSAQSIDRLEGYTF.

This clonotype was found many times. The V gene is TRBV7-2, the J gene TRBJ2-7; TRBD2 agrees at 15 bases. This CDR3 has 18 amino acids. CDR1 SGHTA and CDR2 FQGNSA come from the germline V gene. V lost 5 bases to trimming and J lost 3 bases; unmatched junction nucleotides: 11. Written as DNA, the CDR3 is TGTGCCAGCAGCACGGGACTAGCGGGAGGTTCGACGTACTACGAGCAGTACTTC. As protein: CASSTGLAGGSTYYEQYF.

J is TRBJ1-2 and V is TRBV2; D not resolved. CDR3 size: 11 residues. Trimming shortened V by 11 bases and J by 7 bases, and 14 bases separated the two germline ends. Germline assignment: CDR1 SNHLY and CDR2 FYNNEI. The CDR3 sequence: CAGYQAPGYTF. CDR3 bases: TGTGCCGGATACCAGGCCCCTGGCTACACCTTC.

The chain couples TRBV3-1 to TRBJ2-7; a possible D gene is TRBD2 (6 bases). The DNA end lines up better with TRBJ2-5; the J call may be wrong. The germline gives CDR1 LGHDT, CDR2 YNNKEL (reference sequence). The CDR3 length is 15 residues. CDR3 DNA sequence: TGTGCCAGCAGCCAAGAACGGACGGGGAGGGAGACCCAGTACTTC. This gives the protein CASSQERTGRETQYF.

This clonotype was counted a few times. This chain's CDR3 is CASSSATANEQYF. DNA of the CDR3: TGTGCCAGCAGTTCCGCGACAGCAAACGAGCAGTACTTC. The chain combines TRBV28 with TRBJ2-4; tentative D call: TRBD1 (5 bases). The end of the DNA is better explained by TRBJ2-7, so the J call may be wrong. Germline V gives CDR1 MDHEN, CDR2 SYDVKM. CDR3 length: 13 residues.

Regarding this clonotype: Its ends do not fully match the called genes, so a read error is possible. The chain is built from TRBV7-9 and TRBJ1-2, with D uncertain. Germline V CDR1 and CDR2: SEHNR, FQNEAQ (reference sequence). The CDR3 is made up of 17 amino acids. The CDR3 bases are TGTGCCGGCAGCTTAGTCGTTATGCAGGACGCTAACTATGGCTACACCTTC. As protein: CAGSLVVMQDANYGYTF.

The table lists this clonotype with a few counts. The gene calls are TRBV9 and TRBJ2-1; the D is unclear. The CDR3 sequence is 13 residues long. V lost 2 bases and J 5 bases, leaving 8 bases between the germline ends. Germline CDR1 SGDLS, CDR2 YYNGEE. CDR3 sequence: CASSVLLDNEQFF. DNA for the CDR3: TGTGCCAGCAGCGTGCTCCTAGACAATGAGCAGTTCTTC.

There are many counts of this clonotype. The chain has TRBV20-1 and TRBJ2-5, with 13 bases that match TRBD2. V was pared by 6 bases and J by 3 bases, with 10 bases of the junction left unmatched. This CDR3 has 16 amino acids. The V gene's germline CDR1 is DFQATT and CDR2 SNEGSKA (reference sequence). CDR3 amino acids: CSAPALGTSGEETQYF. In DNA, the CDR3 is TGCAGTGCGCCGGCCCTTGGGACTAGCGGGGAAGAGACCCAGTACTTC.

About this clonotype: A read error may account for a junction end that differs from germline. The CDR3 DNA reads as TGTGCCAGCAGCTTAAACAGACCTAGCTCCTACAATGAGCAGGTCTTC. Protein: CASSLNRPSSYNEQVF. The V and J genes are TRBV7-3 and TRBJ2-1, with D possibly TRBD2 on 5 matching bases. The CDR3 has 16 residues. Germline V gene lookup returns CDR1 SGHTA and CDR2 FQGTGA. The whole variable domain, filled in from reference TRBV7-3 and TRBJ2-1, reads GAGVSQTPSNKVTEKGKYVELRCDPISGHTALYWYRQSLGQGPEFLIYFQGTGAADDSGLPNDRFFAVRPEGSVSTLKIQRTERGDSAVYLCASSLNRPSSYNEQVFGPGTRLTVL.

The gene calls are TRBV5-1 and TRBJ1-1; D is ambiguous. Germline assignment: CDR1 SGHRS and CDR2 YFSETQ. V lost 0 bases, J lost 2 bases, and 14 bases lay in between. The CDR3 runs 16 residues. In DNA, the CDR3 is TGCGCCAGCAGCTTGGAGGCAGGTAGGCCCAACACTGAAGCTTTCTTT. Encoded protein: CASSLEAGRPNTEAFF.